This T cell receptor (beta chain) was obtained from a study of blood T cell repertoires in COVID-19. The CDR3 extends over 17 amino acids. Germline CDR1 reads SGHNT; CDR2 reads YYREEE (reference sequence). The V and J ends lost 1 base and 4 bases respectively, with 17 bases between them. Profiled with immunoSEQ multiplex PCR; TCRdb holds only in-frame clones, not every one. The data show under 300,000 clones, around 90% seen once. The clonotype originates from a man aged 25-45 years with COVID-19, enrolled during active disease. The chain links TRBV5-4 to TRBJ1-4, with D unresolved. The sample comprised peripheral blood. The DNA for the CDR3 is TGTGCCAGCAGCTTGACCCCGGGTAGGCAGAGTAATGAAAAACTGTTTTTT. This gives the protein CASSLTPGRQSNEKLFF.